This T cell receptor (beta chain) derives from a study of cytomegalovirus exposure and HLA in healthy donors. The study ran its PCR with 60 Vbeta and 13 Jbeta primers. Clones were read by immunoSEQ multiplex PCR, and TCRdb kept only the in-frame ones, dropping some. This table holds around 94,000 clones, 50% to 75% found once. This CDR3 spans 15 amino acids. V lost 6 bases to trimming and J lost 0 bases, with 13 bases between them. In germline, CDR1 is SGHAT, CDR2 FQNNGV. Sequenced sample: PBMCs. This TCR came from a man younger than 40 in good health and CMV-seronegative. The V and J genes are TRBV11-2 and TRBJ2-3, with D possibly TRBD1 on 5 matching bases. The CDR3 coding sequence is TGTGCCAGCAGTTTTAGGGGTGCTAGCACAGATACGCAGTATTTT. Its protein is CASSFRGASTDTQYF.